This TCR beta chain was retrieved from a study of metastatic and nonmetastatic thyroid tumors. This clone has just a few counts. The junction had 6 bases not matched to a gene; V was cut back by 5 bases and J by 2 bases. The CDR3 is 16 residues long. Germline-derived CDR1 and CDR2 are MNHNS and SASEGT. Until they underwent thyroid surgery, no patient had received any treatment. TCRdb called clones again from the PCR reads with MiXCR. The sample yields roughly 30,000 clones, around 3.5% seen once. The TCR originated in a male donor with papillary thyroid cancer or a benign thyroid nodule (not recorded which). Some clones in this sample may be carry-over from other donors' samples. Sequenced input: blood. V is TRBV6-1 and J is TRBJ2-2, with 9 positions matching TRBD1. CDR3 bases: TGTGCCAGCAGTCTCTACAGGGGGCTCAACACCGGGGAGCTGTTTTTT. This gives the protein CASSLYRGLNTGELFF.